Below, 17 T cell receptor beta chains from the same sample are listed, as sequenced in a study of T cell responses to AZD1222 COVID-19 vaccine. This table comes from immunoSEQ multiplex PCR, and its TCRdb copy is limited to in-frame clones, with some not included. The sample carries about 83,000 clones, about 84% recorded once. The sample was peripheral blood, taken on day 0 of AZD1222 vaccination. Receptors originate from an adult in good health.

DNA for the CDR3: TGTGCCAGCAGCTTAAAGCAGGGGGCAGATTCACCCCTCCACTTT. Its translation is CASSLKQGADSPLHF. V is TRBV7-3 and J is TRBJ1-6; TRBD1 agrees at 8 bases. Per the germline V gene, CDR1 is SGHTA and CDR2 is FQGTGA. The CDR3 consists of 15 residues. Trimming cost V 1 base and J 8 bases; bases outside gene matches: 4.

This clone was seen more than once but under ten times. CDR3 in DNA: TGTGCCAGCAGCTTAGCGTGGGGGCAATCTGGAAACACCATATATTTT. Translation: CASSLAWGQSGNTIYF. V is TRBV7-6 and J is TRBJ1-3; D is perhaps TRBD1 (6 bases). V was trimmed by 0 bases and J by 1 base, leaving 10 bases between them. The CDR3 is 16 residues long. Per the germline V gene, CDR1 is SGHVS and CDR2 is FNYEAQ.

V and J are TRBV2 and TRBJ1-1, with D uncertain. There are 11 residues in the CDR3. In germline, CDR1 is SNHLY, CDR2 FYNNEI. V was cut by 8 bases and J by 1 base, with 5 bases left in between. CDR3 DNA sequence: TGTGCCAGCGTCGGGAACACTGAAGCTTTCTTT. It translates to CASVGNTEAFF.

The chain is built from TRBV4-2 and TRBJ1-2; D call uncertain. The CDR3 loop spans 16 amino acids. Germline CDR1 LGHNA, CDR2 YNFKEQ. V was cut by 0 bases and J by 3 bases, with 14 bases left in between. This CDR3 is CASSQDGSPADYGYTF. The CDR3 DNA is TGTGCCAGCAGCCAAGATGGGTCACCAGCGGACTATGGCTACACCTTC.

In the case of this clone: A junction end diverges from the germline sequence, so it may reflect a read error. The chain has TRBV7-7 and TRBJ2-5; TRBD2 aligns across 7 bases. CDR1 and CDR2 from the germline V gene are SSHAT and FNYEAQ (reference sequence). This CDR3 is 12 amino acids long. The DNA of the CDR3 is TGTGCTAGCAGCTATCCGGGGGGGACCCAGTACTTC. Its translation: CASSYPGGTQYF.

The chain carries TRBV5-4 and TRBJ2-7; 10 bases map to TRBD2. V dropped 3 bases and J dropped 3; count of bases not matched to a gene: 6. Germline V CDR1 and CDR2: SGHNT, YYREEE (reference sequence). There are 15 residues in the CDR3. Here the CDR3 reads CASSSYWTSGYEQYF. In DNA form, the CDR3 reads TGTGCCAGCAGCTCCTATTGGACTAGCGGCTACGAGCAGTACTTC.

This clone was counted between two and nine times. The chain links TRBV7-2 to TRBJ2-7; D not resolved. This CDR3 is built from 19 residues. Trimming stripped 0 bases from V and 4 bases from J, with 25 bases between. Germline loops: CDR1 SGHTA, CDR2 FQGNSA. This CDR3 reads CASSLAPYRVRTSFYEQYF. As DNA, the CDR3 is TGTGCCAGCAGCTTAGCCCCTTACCGGGTCAGGACCAGTTTTTACGAGCAGTACTTC.

The rearrangement uses TRBV21-1 and TRBJ1-1; the table assigns TRBD1, which was not confirmed against the DNA. TRBV21-1 is classified as a pseudogene. This CDR3 comprises 18 residues. CDR3 sequence: CASSKGWEGTGENTEAFF. The CDR3 DNA follows: TGTGCCAGCAGCAAAGGTTGGGAAGGCACAGGAGAGAACACTGAAGCTTTCTTT.

The chain combines TRBV7-3 with TRBJ2-2; 13 nucleotides align to TRBD2. The germline gives CDR1 SGHTA, CDR2 FQGTGA. The V and J ends lost 3 bases and 5 bases, in that order; junction bases with no gene match: 6. The CDR3 spans 17 residues. Here the CDR3 reads CASSFTSGRAHTGELFF. CDR3 bases: TGTGCCAGCAGCTTTACTAGCGGGAGGGCACATACCGGGGAGCTGTTTTTT.

The V and J genes are TRBV5-4 and TRBJ2-7; 7 nucleotides agree with TRBD1. Germline lookup yields CDR1 SGHNT and CDR2 YYREEE (reference sequence). The V gene end was trimmed by 0 bases and the J gene end by 3 bases; junction bases not matched to a gene: 3. CDR3 size: 14 residues. CDR3 sequence (DNA): TGTGCCAGCAGCTTGGAGGGGGCCCGCTACGAGCAGTACTTC. It codes for CASSLEGARYEQYF.

The chain uses TRBV9 and TRBJ1-2; TRBD1 matches at 8 bases. V was pared by 0 bases and J by 8 bases, with 15 bases of the junction left unmatched. CDR3 length: 17 residues. CDR1 and CDR2 (germline): SGDLS, YYNGEE. The CDR3 DNA sequence: TGTGCCAGCAGCGTAGAGAGTAGAGGACAGGGTGCCCGGGGCTACACCTTC. Translating it yields CASSVESRGQGARGYTF.

The CDR3 DNA sequence: TGTGCCACCAGTGATGAGGGGACAGGGGGCACTGAAGCTTTCTTT. It is translated as CATSDEGTGGTEAFF. This rearrangement joins TRBV24-1 to TRBJ1-1; 11 bases map to TRBD1. Per the germline V gene, CDR1 is KGHDR and CDR2 is SFDVKD. V lost 3 bases to trimming and J lost 4 bases; unmatched junction nucleotides: 3. CDR3 length: 15 residues.

V is TRBV29-1 and J is TRBJ2-7; 7 bases are shared with TRBD1. This CDR3 is 13 amino acids long. Germline CDR1 is SQVTM and CDR2 is ANQGSEA. With 5 bases clipped from V and 4 bases from J, the junction kept 8 bases outside the gene matches. The CDR3 reads CSVIGTDRYEQYF. CDR3 nucleotide sequence: TGCAGCGTTATCGGGACAGATCGTTACGAGCAGTACTTC.

This clone was detected a few times. The rearrangement uses TRBV10-1 and TRBJ2-1, with TRBD2 matching 8 bases. Germline CDR1 reads WNHNN; CDR2 reads SYGVQD (reference sequence). The V and J ends lost 5 bases and 0 bases, in that order; junction bases with no gene match: 3. The CDR3 totals 15 residues. Here the CDR3 reads CASSSGGSSYNEQFF. As DNA, the CDR3 is TGCGCCAGCAGTAGCGGGGGTAGCTCCTACAATGAGCAGTTCTTC.

The rearrangement links TRBV11-3 to TRBJ2-7, with D hard to call. V was trimmed by 5 bases and J by 2 bases, leaving 13 bases between them. CDR3 length equals 14 residues. CDR1 SGHNT and CDR2 YENEEA come from the germline V gene. The DNA of the CDR3 is TGTGCCAGCAGCCCGACCTTCATGGCCTACGAGCAGTACTTC. Protein: CASSPTFMAYEQYF.

The chain links TRBV4-2 to TRBJ2-6, with D hard to call. The germline V gene encodes CDR1 LGHNA and CDR2 YNFKEQ. The ends were cut back, 4 bases at V and 1 base at J, with 2 bases in the middle. CDR3 size: 13 residues. CDR3 sequence: CASSRSGANVLTF. The CDR3 DNA reads TGTGCCAGCAGCCGTTCTGGGGCCAACGTCCTGACTTTC.

This clone was counted once. This chain joins TRBV5-6 and TRBJ1-2; weak D call: TRBD1 (5 bases). The V end lost 0 bases, the J end lost 2 bases, and 14 bases lay between the germline ends. The CDR3 has 16 amino acids. The germline gives CDR1 SGHDT, CDR2 YYEEEE. CDR3 loop: CASSLDRLLGNYGYTF. For the CDR3, the DNA is TGTGCCAGCAGCTTGGACAGGCTCTTAGGAAACTATGGCTACACCTTC.